This T cell receptor (beta chain) was captured in a study of cytomegalovirus exposure and HLA in healthy donors. Overall study results and limits: HLA allele associations emerged for around 16,000 TCR beta sequences in a later analysis, at 0.05 false discovery rate. TRBV6-2, TRBV6-3 and some other V segments were excluded as indistinguishable.

On this clone itself: Its antigen is not identified.

A multiplex PCR was run with 60 Vbeta primers and 13 Jbeta primers. Only in-frame clones appear in the TCRdb table, and some are missing; sequencing was by immunoSEQ multiplex PCR. Seen here are more than 95,000 clones, approximately 82% observed once, and the top ten hold over 8%. Germline V gene lookup returns CDR1 SGHDN and CDR2 FVKESK. This CDR3 is built from 15 residues. Trimming shortened V by 2 bases and J by 4 bases, and 14 bases separated the two germline ends. The chain has TRBV14 and TRBJ1-2; maybe TRBD1 (5 bases). Sequenced input: PBMCs. The receptor comes from a man in his forties in good health and CMV-seropositive. The CDR3 is CASSQSTGLSYGYTF. The DNA for the CDR3 is TGTGCCAGCAGCCAATCTACGGGACTGAGCTATGGCTACACCTTC.